The rows below give T cell receptor beta chains drawn from one sample of a study of cytomegalovirus exposure and HLA in healthy donors. Using immunoSEQ multiplex PCR, the repertoire was profiled, and TCRdb retains in-frame clones only, with some absent. The sample has 100,000 to 150,000 clones; about nine tenths are singletons. The sample was PBMCs. All receptors derive from a woman aged 18-30 years in good health and CMV-seronegative. Each CDR3 is given with its conserved first and last residue. A D gene is named only where the DNA matches it firmly. The size of a clone is reported for some rows only, either as once, few or many, or as a class for expanded clones.

clone_size j_call v_call d_call cdr3_nt cdr3_aa
. TRBJ2-2 TRBV7-8 TRBD2 TGTGCCAGCAGCTTAGTGATGAGACTAGCGGGGTATTCCGGGGAGCTGTTTTTT CASSLVMRLAGYSGELFF
once TRBJ2-7 TRBV6-5 TRBD1 TGTGTATCCCGGCAGGGGGCGTACGAGCAGTACTTC CVSRQGAYEQYF
. TRBJ2-2 TRBV11-2 . TGTGCCAGCAGCTCCTTTTTGAGGGATCCCGGGGAGCTGTTTTTT CASSSFLRDPGELFF
once TRBJ1-5 TRBV18 . TGTGCCAGCTCACCCCGGAACGGACAGAGTAATCAGCCCCAGCATTTT CASSPRNGQSNQPQHF
few TRBJ2-1 TRBV9 TRBD2 TGTGCCAGCAGCGTATTAGCGGGAGGGCATTATGAGCAGTTCTTC CASSVLAGGHYEQFF
. TRBJ1-5 TRBV28 TRBD1 TGTGCCAGCAGGCCGGGACAGAGCAATCAGCCCCAGCATTTT CASRPGQSNQPQHF
. TRBJ2-6 TRBV19 TRBD1 TGTGCCAGTAGTATAATACAGGGGTCTGGGGCCAACGTCCTGACTTTC CASSIIQGSGANVLTF
. TRBJ2-7 TRBV6-1 TRBD2 TGTGCCAGCACCAGAAGCAGCGGGAGTGGGTACGAGCAGTACTTC CASTRSSGSGYEQYF
few TRBJ2-5 TRBV4-1 . TGCGCCAGCTCCCGGCTGCGGGTCGGAGAGACCCAGTACTTC CASSRLRVGETQYF
. TRBJ2-1 TRBV18 . TGTGCCAGCTCACCCCAAGGGGGCAATGAGCAGTTCTTC CASSPQGGNEQFF
. TRBJ1-3 TRBV28 . TGTGCCAGCAGCTTCAGGGGATCTGGAAACACCATATATTTT CASSFRGSGNTIYF